The present entry profiles one T cell receptor (beta chain) with its context. Its matching antigen is unknown. Its ends do not fully match the called genes, so a read error is possible. The CDR3 contains 17 residues. CDR1 is MGHDK and CDR2 is SYGVNS in the germline V gene. These data are taken from a study of T cell repertoires in cytomegalovirus infection. Study overall: Public TCR beta signature analysis indicated the presence of both CMV infection and matching HLA type. Study-level findings and limits: Based on cumulative public TCR beta family frequency, carriers of CMV plus the relevant HLA were identified. Dominant in the ex vivo response were TCR beta clonotypes restricted by HLA-C and specific for CMV.

TCRdb reprocessed the reads via MiXCR and lists one record per CDR3 protein. The sample records about 450,000 distinct CDR3 sequences, roughly 31% being singletons. The clonotype was recovered from a human donor in good health (CMV status not recorded). Some clones in this sample may be carry-over from other donors' samples. Sequencing was done on a sample of PBMCs. The gene calls are TRBV25-1 and TRBJ2-3; possibly TRBD2 for D (6 bases). The CDR3 region has the DNA TGTGCCAGCAGGGCACATGGAGGGTCTACAACTACAGATACGCAGTCTTTT. Its protein product is CASRAHGGSTTTDTQSF.